This TCR beta chain stems from a study of HIV-infected patients and healthy controls. Study-level results: Healthy control repertoires had roughly threefold more distinct CDR3s than untreated HIV+ repertoires, and higher Shannon diversity.

Alpha and beta constant-region primers primed reverse transcription of around 540 ng RNA. Using multiplexing indices, alpha and beta chain libraries were generated apart by chain-specific third strand synthesis. Two random hexamers, added before amplification and joined, formed each molecule's 12-nucleotide barcode. One entry per CDR3 protein results from TCRdb running MiXCR on the 5' RACE reads. The table records about 10,000 distinct CDR3 sequences, about 9.4% of them present only once. All unsorted peripheral T cells were captured because whole blood was used without fractionation. Germline trimming cut 3 bases from V and 7 bases from J; bases unmatched to any gene: 4. CDR3 length: 13 amino acids. Germline CDR1 is SGHDN and CDR2 is FVKESK. This clonotype was observed many times. Antigen unknown.

This chain uses TRBV14 with TRBJ2-3, with 7 bases that match TRBD1. Sample: blood, taken before antiretroviral therapy. The TCR originated in an adult with HIV infection. CDR3 loop: CASSHGDSNTQYF. The CDR3 nucleotides read TGTGCCAGCAGCCATGGGGACAGCAATACGCAGTATTTT.